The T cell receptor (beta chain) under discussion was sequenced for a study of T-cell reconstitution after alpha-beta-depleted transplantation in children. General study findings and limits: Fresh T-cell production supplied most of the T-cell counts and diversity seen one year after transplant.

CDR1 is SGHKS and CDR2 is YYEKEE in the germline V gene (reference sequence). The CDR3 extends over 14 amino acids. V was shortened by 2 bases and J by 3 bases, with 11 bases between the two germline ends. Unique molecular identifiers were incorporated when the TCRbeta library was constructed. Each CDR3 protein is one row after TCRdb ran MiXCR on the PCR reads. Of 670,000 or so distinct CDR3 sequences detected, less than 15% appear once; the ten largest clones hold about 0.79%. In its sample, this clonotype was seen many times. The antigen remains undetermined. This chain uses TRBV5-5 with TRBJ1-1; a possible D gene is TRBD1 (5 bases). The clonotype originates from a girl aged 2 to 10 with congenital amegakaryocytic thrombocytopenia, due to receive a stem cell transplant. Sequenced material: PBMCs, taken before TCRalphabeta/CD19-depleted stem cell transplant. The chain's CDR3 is CASSFSPRDTEAFF. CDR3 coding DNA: TGTGCCAGCAGCTTCAGTCCCAGGGACACTGAAGCTTTCTTT.